This entry features one T cell receptor beta chain sequence. This CDR3 has 14 amino acids. Germline V CDR1 and CDR2: LNHDA, SQIVND (reference sequence). V gave up 7 bases and J gave up 0 bases; unmatched junction bases: 2. In the study's own analysis: Estimation of nucleated cell counts was performed using reference gene primer amplification. The protocol was immunoSEQ multiplex PCR, while the TCRdb copy is restricted to in-frame clones and leaves out a portion. The V and J calls and the clone size are those of that table, but D and trimming were determined from the DNA. This sample carries about 270,000 clones, approximately 90% of them seen once, and the ten largest clones take about 3%. This entry belongs to a study of blood T cell repertoires in COVID-19. Background on the study: The study drew acute and convalescent COVID-19 samples from the United States, Italy and Spain. PBMCs, B-cell-depleted T cells, or T cells provided the cDNA or gDNA that made up the material.

Participant age was roughly 18 to 95 years, and participants resided in fewer than 25 US areas. The V gene is TRBV19, the J gene TRBJ2-1, with 8 bases fitting TRBD1. The source is a middle-aged man who had been exposed to COVID-19. The sequenced material came from PBMCs or T cells enriched from blood (not recorded which). CDR3 in DNA: TGTGCCAGTATGGACAGGGACTCCTACAATGAGCAGTTCTTC. It yields the protein CASMDRDSYNEQFF.